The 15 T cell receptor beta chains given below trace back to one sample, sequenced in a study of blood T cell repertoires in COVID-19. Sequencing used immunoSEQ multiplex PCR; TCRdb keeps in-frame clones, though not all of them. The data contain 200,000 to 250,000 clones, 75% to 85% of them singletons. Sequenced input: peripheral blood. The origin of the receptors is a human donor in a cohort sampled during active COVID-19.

The CDR3 region has the DNA TGTGCCAGCACAGTCGGAGCGGGGGGACAAGAAGAGCAGTACTTC. Its translation is CASTVGAGGQEEQYF. The chain recombines TRBV21-1 with TRBJ2-7; the table's TRBD2 call for D was not verified on the DNA. TRBV21-1 is shown as a pseudogene. This CDR3 is 15 amino acids long.

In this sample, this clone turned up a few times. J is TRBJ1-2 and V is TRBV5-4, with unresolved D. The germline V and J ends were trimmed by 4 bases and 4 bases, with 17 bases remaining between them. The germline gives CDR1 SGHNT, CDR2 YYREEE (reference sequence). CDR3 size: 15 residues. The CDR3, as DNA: TGTGCCAGCAGCGTTTCTGCTTGGTCGGGCTATGGCTACACCTTC. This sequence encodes CASSVSAWSGYGYTF. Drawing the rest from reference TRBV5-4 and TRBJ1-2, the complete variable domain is ETGVTQSPTHLIKTRGQQVTLRCSSQSGHNTVSWYQQALGQGPQFIFQYYREEENGRGNFPPRFSGLQFPNYSSELNVNALELDDSALYLCASSVSAWSGYGYTFGSGTRLTVV.

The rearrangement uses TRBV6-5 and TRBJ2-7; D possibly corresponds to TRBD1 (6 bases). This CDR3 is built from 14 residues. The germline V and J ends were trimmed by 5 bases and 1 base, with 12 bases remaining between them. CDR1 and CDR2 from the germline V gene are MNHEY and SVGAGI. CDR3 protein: CASSPYTGSYEQYF. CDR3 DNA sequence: TGTGCCAGCAGTCCCTATACAGGGTCCTACGAGCAGTACTTC.

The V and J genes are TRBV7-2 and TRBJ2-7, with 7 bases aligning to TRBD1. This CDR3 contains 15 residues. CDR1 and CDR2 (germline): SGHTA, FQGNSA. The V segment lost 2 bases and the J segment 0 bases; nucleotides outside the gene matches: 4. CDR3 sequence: CASSLHRDSSYEQYF. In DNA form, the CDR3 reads TGTGCCAGCAGCTTACACCGGGACAGCTCCTACGAGCAGTACTTC.

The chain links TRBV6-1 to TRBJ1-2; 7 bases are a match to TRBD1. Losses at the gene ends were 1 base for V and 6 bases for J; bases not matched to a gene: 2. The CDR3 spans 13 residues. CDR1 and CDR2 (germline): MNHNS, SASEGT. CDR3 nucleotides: TGTGCCAGCAGTGAAGGACAGGGAGATGGCTACACCTTC. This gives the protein CASSEGQGDGYTF.

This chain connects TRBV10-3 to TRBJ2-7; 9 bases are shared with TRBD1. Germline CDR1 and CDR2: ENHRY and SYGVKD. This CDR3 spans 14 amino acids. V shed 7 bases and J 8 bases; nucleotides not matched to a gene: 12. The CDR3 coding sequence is TGTGCCATCACCTCCGGAAGACAGGGGGAAAAGCAGTACTTC. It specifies CAITSGRQGEKQYF.

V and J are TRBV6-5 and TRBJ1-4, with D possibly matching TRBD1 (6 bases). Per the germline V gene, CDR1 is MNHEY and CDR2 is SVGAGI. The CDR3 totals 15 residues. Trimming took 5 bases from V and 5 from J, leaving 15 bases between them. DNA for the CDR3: TGTGCCAGCAGTCCGACCGGGACACAGAATGAAAAACTGTTTTTT. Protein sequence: CASSPTGTQNEKLFF.

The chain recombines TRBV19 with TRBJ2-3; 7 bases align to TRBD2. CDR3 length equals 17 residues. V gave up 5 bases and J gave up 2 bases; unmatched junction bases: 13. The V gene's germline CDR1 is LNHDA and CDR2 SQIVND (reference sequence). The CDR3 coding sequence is TGTGCCAGTAGTCAAGGATTGACTAGCATAAACACAGATACGCAGTATTTT. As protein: CASSQGLTSINTDTQYF.

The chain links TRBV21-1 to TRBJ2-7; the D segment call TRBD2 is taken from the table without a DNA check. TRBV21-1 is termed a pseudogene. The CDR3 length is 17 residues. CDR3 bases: TGTGCCAGCAGCAAAGAGGATGGAACGCGGCGTTTCTACGAGCAGTACTTC. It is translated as CASSKEDGTRRFYEQYF.

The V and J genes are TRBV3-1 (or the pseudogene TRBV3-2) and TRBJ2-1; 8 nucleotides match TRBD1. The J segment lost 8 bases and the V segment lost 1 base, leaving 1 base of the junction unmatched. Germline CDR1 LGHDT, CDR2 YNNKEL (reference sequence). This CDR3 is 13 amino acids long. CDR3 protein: CASSQGTGYEQFF. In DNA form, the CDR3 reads TGTGCCAGCAGCCAAGGGACAGGGTATGAGCAGTTCTTC.

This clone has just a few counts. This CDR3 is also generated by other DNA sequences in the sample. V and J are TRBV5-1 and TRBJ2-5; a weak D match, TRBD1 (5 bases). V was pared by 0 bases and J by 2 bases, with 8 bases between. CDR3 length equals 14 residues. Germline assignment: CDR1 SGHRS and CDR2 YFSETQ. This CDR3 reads CASSLGRDQETQYF. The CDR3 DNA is TGCGCCAGCAGCTTGGGCAGGGATCAAGAGACCCAGTACTTC.

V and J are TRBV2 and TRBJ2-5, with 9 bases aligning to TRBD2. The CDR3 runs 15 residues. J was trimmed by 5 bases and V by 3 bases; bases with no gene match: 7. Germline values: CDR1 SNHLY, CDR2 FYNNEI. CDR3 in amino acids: CASSELSGRWETQYF. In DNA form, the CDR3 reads TGTGCCAGCAGTGAGCTTAGCGGGAGATGGGAGACCCAGTACTTC.

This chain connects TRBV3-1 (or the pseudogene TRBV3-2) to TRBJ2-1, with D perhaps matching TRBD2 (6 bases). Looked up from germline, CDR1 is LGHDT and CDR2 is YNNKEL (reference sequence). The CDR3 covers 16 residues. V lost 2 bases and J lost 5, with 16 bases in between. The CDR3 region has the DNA TGTGCCAGCAGCCAAAGGCGGAAAAAGCGGGACAATGAGCAGTTCTTC. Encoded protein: CASSQRRKKRDNEQFF.

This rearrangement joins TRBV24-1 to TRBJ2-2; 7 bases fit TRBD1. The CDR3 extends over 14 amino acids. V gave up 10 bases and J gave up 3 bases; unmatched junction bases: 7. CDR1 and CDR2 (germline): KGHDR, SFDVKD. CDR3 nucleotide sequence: TGTGCCACACAGGGGTTACAAGACACCGGGGAGCTGTTTTTT. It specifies CATQGLQDTGELFF.

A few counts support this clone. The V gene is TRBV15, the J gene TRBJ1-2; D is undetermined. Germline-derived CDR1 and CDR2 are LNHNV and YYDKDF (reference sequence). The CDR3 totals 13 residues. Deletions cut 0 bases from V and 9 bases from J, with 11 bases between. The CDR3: CATSRDLGRSYTF. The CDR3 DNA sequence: TGTGCCACCAGCAGAGATTTGGGCAGGAGCTACACCTTC.